Here is one TCR beta chain with its context. Assay: immunoSEQ multiplex PCR; the TCRdb copy retains only in-frame clones and omits some. The sample includes about 110,000 clones, approximately 90% of them seen just once. The source of the sample is a study of T cell responses to AZD1222 COVID-19 vaccine. V lost 5 bases to trimming and J lost 1 base, with 15 bases between them. The CDR3 length is 15 residues. Germline lookup yields CDR1 SGHTA and CDR2 FQGNSA. The sequence came from an adult in good health. V usage is TRBV7-2 and J usage is TRBJ2-7; perhaps D is TRBD1 or TRBD2 (5 bases each). This material consisted of peripheral blood, taken on day 0 of MenACWY control vaccination. This CDR3 reads CASSPSRDPSYEQYF. In DNA form, the CDR3 reads TGTGCCAGCAGCCCTAGCCGGGACCCATCCTACGAGCAGTACTTC.